The 2 T cell receptor beta chains presented below share a single source sample, sequenced in a study of shared clonotypes between healthy human individuals. TCRdb's copy holds only in-frame clones and misses some; the assay was immunoSEQ multiplex PCR. Of roughly 530,000 clones listed, about 96% are singletons. The sample taken for sequencing was naive CD4+ T cells sorted from blood. Indicated subset: CD45RA+ positively selected. The receptors here all came from a woman younger than 45 in good health.

V gene TRBV30 combines with J gene TRBJ1-6; D gene uncertain. The CDR3 sequence is 12 residues long. Germline V gene lookup returns CDR1 GTSNPN and CDR2 SVGIG (reference sequence). Trimming shortened V by 3 bases and J by 10 bases, and 10 bases separated the two germline ends. CDR3 DNA: TGTGCCTGGAGAACTCGCGGGTCACCCCTCCACTTT. This gives the protein CAWRTRGSPLHF.

The chain employs TRBV4-1 and TRBJ2-1; D is possibly TRBD2 (5 bases). Germline CDR1 and CDR2: MGHRA and YSYEKL. The V and J ends lost 5 bases and 0 bases respectively, with 14 bases between them. This CDR3 has 16 amino acids. The CDR3 bases are TGCGCCAGCAGCTTCGAGCGGTCGAGCTCCTACAATGAGCAGTTCTTC. Residues: CASSFERSSSYNEQFF.